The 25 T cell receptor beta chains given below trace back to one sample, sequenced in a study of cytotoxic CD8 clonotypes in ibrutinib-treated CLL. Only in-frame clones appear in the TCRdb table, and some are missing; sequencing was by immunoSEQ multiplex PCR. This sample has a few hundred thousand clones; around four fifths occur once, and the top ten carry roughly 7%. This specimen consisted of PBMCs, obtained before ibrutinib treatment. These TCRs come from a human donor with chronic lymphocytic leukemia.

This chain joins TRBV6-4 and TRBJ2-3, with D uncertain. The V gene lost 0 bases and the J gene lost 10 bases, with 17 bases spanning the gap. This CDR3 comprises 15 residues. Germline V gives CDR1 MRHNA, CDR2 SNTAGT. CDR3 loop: CASSDSNSLVNAQYF. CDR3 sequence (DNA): TGTGCCAGCAGTGACTCGAATAGCCTAGTGAATGCGCAGTATTTT.

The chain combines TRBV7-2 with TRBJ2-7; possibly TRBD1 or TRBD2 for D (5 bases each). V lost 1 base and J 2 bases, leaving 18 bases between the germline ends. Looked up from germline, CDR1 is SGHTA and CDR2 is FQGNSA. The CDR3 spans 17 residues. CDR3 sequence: CASSLELGVRITYEQYF. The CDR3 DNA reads TGTGCCAGCAGCTTAGAGTTGGGGGTGAGGATTACCTACGAGCAGTACTTC.

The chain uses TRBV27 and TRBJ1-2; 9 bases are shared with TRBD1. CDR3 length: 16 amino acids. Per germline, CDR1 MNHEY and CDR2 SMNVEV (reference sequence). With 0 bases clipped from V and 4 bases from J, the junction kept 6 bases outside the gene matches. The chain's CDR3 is CASSLSWGQGRYGYTF. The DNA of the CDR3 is TGTGCCAGCAGTTTATCCTGGGGACAGGGTCGCTATGGCTACACCTTC.

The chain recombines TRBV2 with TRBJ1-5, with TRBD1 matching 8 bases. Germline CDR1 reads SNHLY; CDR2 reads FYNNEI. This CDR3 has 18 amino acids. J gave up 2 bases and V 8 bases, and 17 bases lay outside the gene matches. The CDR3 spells CASWDFSGGAAGNQPQHF. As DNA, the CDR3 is TGTGCCAGCTGGGACTTTTCAGGGGGCGCCGCTGGCAATCAGCCCCAGCATTTT.

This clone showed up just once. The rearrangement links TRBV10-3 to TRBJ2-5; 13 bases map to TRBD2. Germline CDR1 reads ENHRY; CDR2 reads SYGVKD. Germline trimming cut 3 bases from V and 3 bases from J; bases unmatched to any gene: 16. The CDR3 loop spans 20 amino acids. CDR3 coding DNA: TGTGCCATCAGTGATCATAGTGGACTAGCGGGAGTAGGGAGAAAAGAGACCCAGTACTTC. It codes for CAISDHSGLAGVGRKETQYF.

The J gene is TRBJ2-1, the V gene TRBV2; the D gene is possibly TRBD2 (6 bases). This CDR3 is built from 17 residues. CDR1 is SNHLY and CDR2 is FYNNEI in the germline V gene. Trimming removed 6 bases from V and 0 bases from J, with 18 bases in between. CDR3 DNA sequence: TGTGCCAGCAGGGACGGGACTCCTACCCGCTCCTACAATGAGCAGTTCTTC. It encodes CASRDGTPTRSYNEQFF.

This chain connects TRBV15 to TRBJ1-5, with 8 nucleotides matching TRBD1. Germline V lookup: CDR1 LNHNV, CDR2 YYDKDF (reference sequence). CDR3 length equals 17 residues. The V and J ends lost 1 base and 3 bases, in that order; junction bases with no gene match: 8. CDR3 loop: CATSRGQGHLDNQPQHF. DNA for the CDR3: TGTGCCACCAGCAGAGGACAGGGGCACCTCGACAATCAGCCCCAGCATTTT.

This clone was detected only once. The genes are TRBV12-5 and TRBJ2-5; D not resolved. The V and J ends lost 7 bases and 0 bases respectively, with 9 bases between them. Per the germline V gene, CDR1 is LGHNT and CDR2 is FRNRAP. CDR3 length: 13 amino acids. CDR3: CASVPRNQETQYF. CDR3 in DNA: TGTGCTAGTGTCCCCCGGAACCAAGAGACCCAGTACTTC.

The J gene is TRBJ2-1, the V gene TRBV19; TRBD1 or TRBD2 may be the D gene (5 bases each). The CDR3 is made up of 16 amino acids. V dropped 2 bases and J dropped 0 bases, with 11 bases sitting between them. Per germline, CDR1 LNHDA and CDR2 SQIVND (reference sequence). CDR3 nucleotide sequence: TGTGCCAGTAGTATAAGAGGGGAGAGCTCCTACAATGAGCAGTTCTTC. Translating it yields CASSIRGESSYNEQFF.

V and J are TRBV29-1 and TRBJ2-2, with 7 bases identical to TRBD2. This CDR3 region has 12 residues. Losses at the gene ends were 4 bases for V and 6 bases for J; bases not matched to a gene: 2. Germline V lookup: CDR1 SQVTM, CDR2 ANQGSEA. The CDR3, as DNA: TGCAGCGTTGTCGGGGGGTCCGGGGAGCTGTTTTTT. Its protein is CSVVGGSGELFF.

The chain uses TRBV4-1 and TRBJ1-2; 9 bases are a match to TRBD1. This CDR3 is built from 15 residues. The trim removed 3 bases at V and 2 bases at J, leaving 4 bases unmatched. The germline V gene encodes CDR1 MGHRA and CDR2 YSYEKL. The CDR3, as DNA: TGCGCCAGCAGCCACCTGACAGGGGGGAACTATGGCTACACCTTC. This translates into CASSHLTGGNYGYTF.

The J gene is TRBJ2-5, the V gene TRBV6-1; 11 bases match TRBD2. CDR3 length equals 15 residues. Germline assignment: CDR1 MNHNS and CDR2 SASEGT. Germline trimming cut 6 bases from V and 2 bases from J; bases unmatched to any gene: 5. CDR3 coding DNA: TGTGCCAGCAGCAGATCTAGCGGGGGGCAAGAGACCCAGTACTTC. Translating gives CASSRSSGGQETQYF.

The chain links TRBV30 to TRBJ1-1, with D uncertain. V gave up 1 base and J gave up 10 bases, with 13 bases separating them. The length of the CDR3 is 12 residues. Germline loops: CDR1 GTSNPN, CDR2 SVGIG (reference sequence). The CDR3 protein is CAWSDNPLIAFF. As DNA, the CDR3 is TGTGCCTGGAGTGATAATCCACTGATAGCTTTCTTT.

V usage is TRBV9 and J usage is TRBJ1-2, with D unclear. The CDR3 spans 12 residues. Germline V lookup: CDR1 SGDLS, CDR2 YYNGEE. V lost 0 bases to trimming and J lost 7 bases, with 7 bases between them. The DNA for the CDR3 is TGTGCCAGCAGCGTAGTGAAAGGTGGCTACACCTTC. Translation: CASSVVKGGYTF.

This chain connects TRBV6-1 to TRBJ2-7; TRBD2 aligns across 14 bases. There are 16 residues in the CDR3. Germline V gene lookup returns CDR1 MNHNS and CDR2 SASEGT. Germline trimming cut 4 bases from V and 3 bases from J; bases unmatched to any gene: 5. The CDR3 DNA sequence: TGTGCCAGCAGTGGACTAGCGGGAGGGCATAACTACGAGCAGTACTTC. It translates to CASSGLAGGHNYEQYF.

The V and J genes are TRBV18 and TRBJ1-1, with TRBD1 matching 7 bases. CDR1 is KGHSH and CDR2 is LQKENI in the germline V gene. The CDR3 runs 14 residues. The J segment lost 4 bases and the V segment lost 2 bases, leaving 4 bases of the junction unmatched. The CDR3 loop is CASSPEAGGTEAFF. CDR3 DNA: TGTGCCAGCTCACCAGAGGCAGGGGGCACTGAAGCTTTCTTT.

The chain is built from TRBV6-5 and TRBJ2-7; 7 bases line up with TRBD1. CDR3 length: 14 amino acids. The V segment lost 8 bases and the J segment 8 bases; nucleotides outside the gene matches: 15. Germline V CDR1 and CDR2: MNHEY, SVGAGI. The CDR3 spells CASATGTAARQQYF. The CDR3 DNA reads TGTGCCAGCGCAACCGGGACAGCGGCTAGACAGCAGTACTTC.

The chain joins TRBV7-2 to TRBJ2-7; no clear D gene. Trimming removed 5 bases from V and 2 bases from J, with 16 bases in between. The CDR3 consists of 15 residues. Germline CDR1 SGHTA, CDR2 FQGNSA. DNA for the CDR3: TGTGCCAGCAGCCCCACCGTTCACAAAGCCTACGAGCAGTACTTC. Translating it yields CASSPTVHKAYEQYF.

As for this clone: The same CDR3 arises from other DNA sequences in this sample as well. CDR3 sequence: CASSLAGSYEQYF. The DNA for the CDR3 is TGTGCCAGCAGCTTAGCGGGAAGCTACGAGCAGTACTTC. The chain employs TRBV7-6 and TRBJ2-7; D unclear. Germline assignment: CDR1 SGHVS and CDR2 FNYEAQ. The V gene lost 0 bases and the J gene lost 3 bases, with 6 bases spanning the gap. The CDR3 is 13 residues long.

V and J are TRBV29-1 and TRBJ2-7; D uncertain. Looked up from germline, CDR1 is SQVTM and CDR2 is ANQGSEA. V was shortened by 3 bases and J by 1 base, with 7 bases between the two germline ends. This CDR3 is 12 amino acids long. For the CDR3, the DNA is TGCAGCGTTGATATAGGGTCCTACGAGCAGTACTTC. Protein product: CSVDIGSYEQYF.

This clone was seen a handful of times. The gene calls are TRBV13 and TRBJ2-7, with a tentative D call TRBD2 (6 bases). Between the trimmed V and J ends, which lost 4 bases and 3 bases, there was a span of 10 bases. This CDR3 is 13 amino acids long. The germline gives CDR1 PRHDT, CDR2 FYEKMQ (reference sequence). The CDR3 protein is CASSSSGGYEQYF. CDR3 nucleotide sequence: TGTGCCAGCAGCTCATCCGGGGGCTACGAGCAGTACTTC. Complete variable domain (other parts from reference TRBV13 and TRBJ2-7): AAGVIQSPRHLIKEKRETATLKCYPIPRHDTVYWYQQGPGQDPQFLISFYEKMQSDKGSIPDRFSAQQFSDYHSELNMSSLELGDSALYFCASSSSGGYEQYFGPGTRLTVT.

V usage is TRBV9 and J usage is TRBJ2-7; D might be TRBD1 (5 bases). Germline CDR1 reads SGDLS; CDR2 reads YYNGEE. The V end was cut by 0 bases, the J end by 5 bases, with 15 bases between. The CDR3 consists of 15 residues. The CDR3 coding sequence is TGTGCCAGCAGCGTAGGGGGCGTATCGGGTAACGAGCAGTACTTC. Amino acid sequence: CASSVGGVSGNEQYF.

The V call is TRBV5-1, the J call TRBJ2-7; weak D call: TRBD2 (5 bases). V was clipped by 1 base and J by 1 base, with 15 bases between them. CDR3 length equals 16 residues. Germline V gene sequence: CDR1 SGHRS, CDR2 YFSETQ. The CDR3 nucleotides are TGCGCCAGCAGCTTGTTTAGTCTAAGCGGATCCTACGAGCAGTACTTC. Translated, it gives CASSLFSLSGSYEQYF.

The CDR3 bases are TGTGCCAGCAGTCACTTTACCGGGGGACGAAATAATGAGCAGTTCTTC. Translated: CASSHFTGGRNNEQFF. The J gene is TRBJ2-1, the V gene TRBV6-5; D perhaps matches TRBD2 (6 bases). V lost 5 bases to trimming and J lost 7 bases, with 21 bases between them. Germline loops: CDR1 MNHEY, CDR2 SVGAGI. This CDR3 has 16 amino acids.

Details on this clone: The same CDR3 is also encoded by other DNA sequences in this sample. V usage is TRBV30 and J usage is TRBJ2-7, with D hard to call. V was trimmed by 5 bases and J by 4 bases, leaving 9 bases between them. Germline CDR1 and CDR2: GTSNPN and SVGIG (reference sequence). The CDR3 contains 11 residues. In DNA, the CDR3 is TGTGCCTGGGGTCAGACGTACGAGCAGTACTTC. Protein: CAWGQTYEQYF.